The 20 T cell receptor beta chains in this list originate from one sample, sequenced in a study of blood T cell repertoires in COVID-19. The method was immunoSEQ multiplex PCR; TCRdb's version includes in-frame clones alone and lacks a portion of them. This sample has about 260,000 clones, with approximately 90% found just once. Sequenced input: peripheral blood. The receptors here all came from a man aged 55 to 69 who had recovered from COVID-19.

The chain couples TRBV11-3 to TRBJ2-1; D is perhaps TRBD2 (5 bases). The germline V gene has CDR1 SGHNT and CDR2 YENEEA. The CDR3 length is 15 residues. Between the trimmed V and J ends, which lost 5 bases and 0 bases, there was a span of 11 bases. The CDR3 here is CASSEGESSYNEQFF. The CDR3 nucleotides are TGTGCCAGCAGCGAGGGCGAGAGCTCCTACAATGAGCAGTTCTTC.

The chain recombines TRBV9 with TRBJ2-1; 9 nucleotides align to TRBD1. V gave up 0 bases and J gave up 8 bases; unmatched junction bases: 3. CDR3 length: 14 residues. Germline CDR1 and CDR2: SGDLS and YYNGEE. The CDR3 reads CASSVGTGGYEQFF. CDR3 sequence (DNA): TGTGCCAGCAGCGTAGGCACAGGGGGCTATGAGCAGTTCTTC. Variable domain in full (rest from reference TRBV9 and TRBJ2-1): DSGVTQTPKHLITATGQRVTLRCSPRSGDLSVYWYQQSLDQGLQFLIQYYNGEERAKGNILERFSAQQFPDLHSELNLSSLELGDSALYFCASSVGTGGYEQFFGPGTRLTVL.

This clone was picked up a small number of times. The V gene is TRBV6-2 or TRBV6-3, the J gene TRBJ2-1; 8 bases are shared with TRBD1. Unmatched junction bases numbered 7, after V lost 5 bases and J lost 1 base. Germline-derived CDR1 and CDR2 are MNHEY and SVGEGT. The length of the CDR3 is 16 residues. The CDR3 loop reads CASSRYGTGSYNEQFF. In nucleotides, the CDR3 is TGTGCCAGCAGTCGGTACGGGACAGGATCCTACAATGAGCAGTTCTTC.

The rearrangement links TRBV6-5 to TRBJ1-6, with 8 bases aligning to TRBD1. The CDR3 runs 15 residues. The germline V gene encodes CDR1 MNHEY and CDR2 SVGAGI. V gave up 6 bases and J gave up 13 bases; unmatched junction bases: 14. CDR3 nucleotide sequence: TGTGCCAGCAGGATCCAGGACAGGGAGAGGAAGCCCCTCCACTTT. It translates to CASRIQDRERKPLHF.

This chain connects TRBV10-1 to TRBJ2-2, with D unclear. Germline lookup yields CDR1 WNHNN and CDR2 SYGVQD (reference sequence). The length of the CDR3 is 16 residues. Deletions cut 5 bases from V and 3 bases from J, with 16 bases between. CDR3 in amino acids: CASSSLRIPDTGELFF. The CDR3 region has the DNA TGCGCCAGCAGTAGTTTGAGGATCCCTGACACCGGGGAGCTGTTTTTT.

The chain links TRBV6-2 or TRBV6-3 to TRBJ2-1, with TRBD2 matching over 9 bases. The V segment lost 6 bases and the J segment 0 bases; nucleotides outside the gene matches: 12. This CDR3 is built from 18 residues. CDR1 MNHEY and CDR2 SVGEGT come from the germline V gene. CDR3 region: CASSPGGGATFSYNEQFF. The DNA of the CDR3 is TGTGCCAGCAGCCCTGGCGGGGGGGCGACTTTCTCCTACAATGAGCAGTTCTTC.

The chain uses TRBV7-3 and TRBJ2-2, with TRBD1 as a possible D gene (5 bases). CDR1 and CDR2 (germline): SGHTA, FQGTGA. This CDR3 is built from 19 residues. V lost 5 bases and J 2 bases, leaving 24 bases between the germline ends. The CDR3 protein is CASSPDSPPAGTNTGELFF. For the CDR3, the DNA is TGTGCCAGCAGCCCCGACAGTCCCCCGGCAGGAACTAACACCGGGGAGCTGTTTTTT.

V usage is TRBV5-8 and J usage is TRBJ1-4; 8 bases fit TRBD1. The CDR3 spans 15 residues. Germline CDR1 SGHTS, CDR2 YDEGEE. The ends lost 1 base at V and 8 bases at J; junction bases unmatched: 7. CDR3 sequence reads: CASSLSVRGREKLFF. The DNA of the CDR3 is TGTGCCAGCAGCTTGTCCGTCAGGGGGCGGGAAAAACTGTTTTTT.

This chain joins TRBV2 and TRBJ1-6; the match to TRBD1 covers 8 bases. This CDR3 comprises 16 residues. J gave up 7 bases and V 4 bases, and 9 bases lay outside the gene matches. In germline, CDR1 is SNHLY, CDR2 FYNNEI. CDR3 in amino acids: CASSGTGTKTNSPLHF. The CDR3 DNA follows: TGTGCCAGCAGTGGGACAGGGACAAAAACGAATTCACCCCTCCACTTT.

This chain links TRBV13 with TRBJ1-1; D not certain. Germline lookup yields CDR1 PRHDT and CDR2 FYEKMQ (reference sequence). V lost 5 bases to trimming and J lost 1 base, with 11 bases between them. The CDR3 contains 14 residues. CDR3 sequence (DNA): TGTGCCAGCAGCCCGAGGGTCTCGAACACTGAAGCTTTCTTT. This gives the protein CASSPRVSNTEAFF.

CDR3 sequence reads: CASSFTRAESDTQYF. Written as DNA, the CDR3 is TGTGCCAGTAGTTTCACGCGGGCGGAATCAGATACGCAGTATTTT. The chain couples TRBV19 to TRBJ2-3; D perhaps matches TRBD2 (5 bases). There are 15 residues in the CDR3. V lost 5 bases and J lost 4, with 16 bases in between. Germline CDR1 and CDR2: LNHDA and SQIVND (reference sequence).

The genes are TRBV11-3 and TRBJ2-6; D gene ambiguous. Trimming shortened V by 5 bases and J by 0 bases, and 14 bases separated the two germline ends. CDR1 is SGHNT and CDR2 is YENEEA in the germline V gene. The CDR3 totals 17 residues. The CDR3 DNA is TGTGCCAGCAGCCCCGACATTGATGCCTCTGGGGCCAACGTCCTGACTTTC. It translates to CASSPDIDASGANVLTF. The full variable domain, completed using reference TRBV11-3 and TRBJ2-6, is EAGVVQSPRYKIIEKKQPVAFWCNPISGHNTLYWYLQNLGQGPELLIRYENEEAVDDSQLPKDRFSAERLKGVDSTLKIQPAELGDSAVYLCASSPDIDASGANVLTFGAGSRLTVL.

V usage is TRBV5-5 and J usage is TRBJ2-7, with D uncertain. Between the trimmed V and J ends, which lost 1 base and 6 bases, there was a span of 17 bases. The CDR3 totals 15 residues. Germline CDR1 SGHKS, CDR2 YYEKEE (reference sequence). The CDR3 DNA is TGTGCCAGCAGCTTGATCGCAGGCCCTGTGGGCGAGCAGTACTTC. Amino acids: CASSLIAGPVGEQYF.

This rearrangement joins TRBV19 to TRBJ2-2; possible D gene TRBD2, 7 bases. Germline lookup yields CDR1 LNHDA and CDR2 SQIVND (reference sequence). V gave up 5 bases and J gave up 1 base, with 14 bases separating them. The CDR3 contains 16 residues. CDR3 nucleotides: TGTGCCAGTAGTCCGGGGGCGGGAGTGAACACCGGGGAGCTGTTTTTT. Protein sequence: CASSPGAGVNTGELFF. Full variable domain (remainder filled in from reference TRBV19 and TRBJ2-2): DGGITQSPKYLFRKEGQNVTLSCEQNLNHDAMYWYRQDPGQGLRLIYYSQIVNDFQKGDIAEGYSVSREKKESFPLTVTSAQKNPTAFYLCASSPGAGVNTGELFFGEGSRLTVL.

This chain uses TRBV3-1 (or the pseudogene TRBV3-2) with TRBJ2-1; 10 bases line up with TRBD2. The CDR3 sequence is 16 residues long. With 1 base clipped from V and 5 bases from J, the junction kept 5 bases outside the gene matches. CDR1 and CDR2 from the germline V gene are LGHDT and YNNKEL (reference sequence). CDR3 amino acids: CASSQVRTSGDNEQFF. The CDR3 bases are TGTGCCAGCAGCCAAGTTAGGACTAGCGGAGACAATGAGCAGTTCTTC.

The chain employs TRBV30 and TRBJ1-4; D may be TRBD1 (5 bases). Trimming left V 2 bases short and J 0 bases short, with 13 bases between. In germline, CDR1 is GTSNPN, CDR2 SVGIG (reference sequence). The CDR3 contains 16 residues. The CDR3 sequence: CAWSPTRRATNEKLFF. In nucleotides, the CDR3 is TGTGCCTGGAGTCCCACTCGCAGGGCAACTAATGAAAAACTGTTTTTT.

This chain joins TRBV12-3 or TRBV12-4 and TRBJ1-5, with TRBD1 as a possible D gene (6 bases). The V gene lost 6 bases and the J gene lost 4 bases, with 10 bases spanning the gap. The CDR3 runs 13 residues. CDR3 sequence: CASRAGTNQPQHF. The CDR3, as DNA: TGTGCCAGCAGGGCCGGGACAAATCAGCCCCAGCATTTT.

This CDR3 is CASRTGHPDTQYF. CDR3 in DNA: TGTGCCAGCAGAACCGGACACCCAGATACGCAGTATTTT. The chain links TRBV7-2 to TRBJ2-3, with a possible D match to TRBD1 (5 bases). Per germline, CDR1 SGHTA and CDR2 FQGNSA. The CDR3 loop spans 13 amino acids. Trimming cost V 6 bases and J 4 bases, with 11 bases left between them. Full variable domain (outside the CDR3, taken from reference TRBV7-2 and TRBJ2-3): GAGVSQSPSNKVTEKGKDVELRCDPISGHTALYWYRQSLGQGLEFLIYFQGNSAPDKSGLPSDRFSAERTGGSVSTLTIQRTQQEDSAVYLCASRTGHPDTQYFGPGTRLTVL.

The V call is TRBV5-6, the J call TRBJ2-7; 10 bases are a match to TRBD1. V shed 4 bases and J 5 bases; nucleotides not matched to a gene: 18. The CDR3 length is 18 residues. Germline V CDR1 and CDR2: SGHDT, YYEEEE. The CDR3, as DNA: TGTGCCAGCAGCCCCCCTCTTTCGGGACAGGGGTCTTTCAACGAGCAGTACTTC. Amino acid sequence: CASSPPLSGQGSFNEQYF.

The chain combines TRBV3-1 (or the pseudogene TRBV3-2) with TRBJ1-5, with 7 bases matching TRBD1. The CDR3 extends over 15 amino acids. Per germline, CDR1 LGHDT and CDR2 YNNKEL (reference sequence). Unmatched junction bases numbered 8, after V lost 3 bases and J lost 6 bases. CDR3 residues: CASSHRAGGSQPQHF. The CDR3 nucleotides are TGTGCCAGCAGCCACAGGGCAGGGGGGTCTCAGCCCCAGCATTTT.